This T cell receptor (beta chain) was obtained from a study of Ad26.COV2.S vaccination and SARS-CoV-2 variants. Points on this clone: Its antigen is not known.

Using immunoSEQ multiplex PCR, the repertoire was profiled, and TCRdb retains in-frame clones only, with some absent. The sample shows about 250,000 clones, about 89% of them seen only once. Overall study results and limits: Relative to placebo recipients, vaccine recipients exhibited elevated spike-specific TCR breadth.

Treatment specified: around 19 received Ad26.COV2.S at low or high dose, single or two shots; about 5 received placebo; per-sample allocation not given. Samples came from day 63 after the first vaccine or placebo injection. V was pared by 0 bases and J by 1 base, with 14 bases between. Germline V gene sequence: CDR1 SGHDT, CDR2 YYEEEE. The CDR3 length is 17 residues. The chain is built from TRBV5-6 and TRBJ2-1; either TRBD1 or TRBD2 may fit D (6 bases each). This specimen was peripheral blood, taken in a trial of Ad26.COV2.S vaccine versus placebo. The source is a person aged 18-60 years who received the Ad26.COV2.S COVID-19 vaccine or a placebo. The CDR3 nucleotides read TGTGCCAGCAGCTTGGTTTGGGGGGCCGGGTCCTACAATGAGCAGTTCTTC. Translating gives CASSLVWGAGSYNEQFF.